A single sample is the source of the 11 T cell receptor beta chains below, sequenced in a study of cytomegalovirus exposure and HLA in healthy donors. Primers for the PCR totalled 60 Vbeta and 13 Jbeta. TCRdb's copy holds only in-frame clones and misses some; the assay was immunoSEQ multiplex PCR. The data hold around 190,000 clones, with approximately 70% observed a single time. Sequencing input: PBMCs. These receptors originate from a woman between 25 and 40 years old in good health and CMV-seropositive.

The chain employs TRBV28 and TRBJ2-3, with D hard to call. Germline assignment: CDR1 MDHEN and CDR2 SYDVKM. The CDR3 runs 13 residues. As DNA, the CDR3 is TGTGTGTCCATGGAACAGTTCACAGATACGCAGTATTTT. Amino acids: CVSMEQFTDTQYF.

The V call is TRBV4-1, the J call TRBJ2-7; 8 nucleotides align to TRBD2. In germline, CDR1 is MGHRA, CDR2 YSYEKL. V trimming: 4 bases; J trimming: 5 bases; junction bases outside the gene matches: 7. CDR3 length: 14 residues. The CDR3 DNA follows: TGCGCCAGCAGCCCCGGGACTAGTGGAAACGAGCAGTACTTC. It is translated as CASSPGTSGNEQYF.

This clone has more than one count but fewer than ten. The gene calls are TRBV6-4 and TRBJ2-2; 7 nucleotides line up with TRBD2. V shed 6 bases, J shed 0 bases, and the junction held 7 bases outside the gene matches. Germline V lookup: CDR1 MRHNA, CDR2 SNTAGT. The CDR3 is 16 amino acids. The CDR3 is CASSTAGPPNTGELFF. The CDR3 nucleotides are TGTGCCAGCAGCACAGCGGGACCGCCGAACACCGGGGAGCTGTTTTTT.

The chain combines TRBV5-1 with TRBJ2-5, with D maybe TRBD2 (6 bases). Germline V lookup: CDR1 SGHRS, CDR2 YFSETQ. V was clipped by 4 bases and J by 2 bases, with 15 bases between them. The CDR3 runs to 15 residues. CDR3 loop: CASSPVPSVQETQYF. CDR3 DNA sequence: TGCGCCAGCAGCCCGGTCCCTAGCGTACAAGAGACCCAGTACTTC.

The V and J genes are TRBV11-3 and TRBJ2-7; D is possibly TRBD1 (8 bases). CDR1 and CDR2 (germline): SGHNT, YENEEA. This CDR3 is 15 amino acids long. V gave up 5 bases and J gave up 6 bases, with 20 bases separating them. The CDR3 nucleotides read TGTGCCAGCAGCACAGGGGGGGCTGGGGTAGGCGAGCAGTACTTC. It codes for CASSTGGAGVGEQYF.

The chain links TRBV6-5 to TRBJ1-2; no firm D call. Looked up from germline, CDR1 is MNHEY and CDR2 is SVGAGI. V was pared by 7 bases and J by 7 bases, with 13 bases between. The CDR3 length is 12 residues. As DNA, the CDR3 is TGTGCCAGCACCCTCGGGTTAGGTGGCTACACCTTC. This sequence encodes CASTLGLGGYTF.

The V and J genes are TRBV7-9 and TRBJ2-7; D not resolved. Trimming removed 5 bases at V and 9 bases at J, with 23 bases between. The germline V gene encodes CDR1 SEHNR and CDR2 FQNEAQ (reference sequence). The CDR3 runs to 15 residues. This CDR3 is CASSLLGSSNVGQYF. CDR3 nucleotide sequence: TGTGCCAGCAGCCTCCTGGGCTCGAGTAACGTCGGGCAGTACTTC. The whole variable domain, filled in from reference TRBV7-9 and TRBJ2-7, reads DTGVSQNPRHKITKRGQNVTFRCDPISEHNRLYWYRQTLGQGPEFLTYFQNEAQLEKSRLLSDRFSAERPKGSFSTLEIQRTEQGDSAMYLCASSLLGSSNVGQYFGPGTRLTVT.

The chain employs TRBV7-8 and TRBJ1-5, with TRBD1 identical over 9 bases. Trimming removed 4 bases from V and 6 bases from J; junction bases left unmatched: 10. This CDR3 is 16 amino acids long. The germline V gene encodes CDR1 SGHVS and CDR2 FQNEAQ. As DNA, the CDR3 is TGTGCCAGCAGCTCCTCAGACAGGGGGGGAACTCAGCCCCAGCATTTT. This codes for CASSSSDRGGTQPQHF.

The chain combines TRBV5-4 with TRBJ1-3; TRBD1 agrees at 8 bases. The CDR3 sequence is 16 residues long. The junction had 10 bases not matched to a gene; V was cut back by 4 bases and J by 4 bases. Germline CDR1 and CDR2: SGHNT and YYREEE (reference sequence). CDR3 coding DNA: TGTGCCAGCAGCCAAGATCTTTGGGACAGGGGAAACACCATATATTTT. It encodes CASSQDLWDRGNTIYF.

V is TRBV7-2 and J is TRBJ2-3; TRBD2 matches 13 bases. The J segment lost 2 bases and the V segment lost 5 bases, leaving 13 bases of the junction unmatched. The CDR3 length is 19 residues. Germline loops: CDR1 SGHTA, CDR2 FQGNSA. The CDR3 spells CASSGDQRLAGGPTDTQYF. The CDR3 nucleotides are TGTGCCAGCAGCGGTGACCAACGACTAGCGGGAGGACCCACAGATACGCAGTATTTT. The whole variable domain, filled in from reference TRBV7-2 and TRBJ2-3, reads GAGVSQSPSNKVTEKGKDVELRCDPISGHTALYWYRQSLGQGLEFLIYFQGNSAPDKSGLPSDRFSAERTGGSVSTLTIQRTQQEDSAVYLCASSGDQRLAGGPTDTQYFGPGTRLTVL.

The chain employs TRBV9 and TRBJ2-3; 7 bases align to TRBD2. CDR3 length: 18 amino acids. Per germline, CDR1 SGDLS and CDR2 YYNGEE. Unmatched junction bases numbered 19, after V lost 4 bases and J lost 5 bases. The CDR3 here is CASSLSPFGGGRGDTQYF. The CDR3 DNA reads as TGTGCCAGCAGCTTATCCCCCTTCGGGGGAGGGCGAGGAGATACGCAGTATTTT.